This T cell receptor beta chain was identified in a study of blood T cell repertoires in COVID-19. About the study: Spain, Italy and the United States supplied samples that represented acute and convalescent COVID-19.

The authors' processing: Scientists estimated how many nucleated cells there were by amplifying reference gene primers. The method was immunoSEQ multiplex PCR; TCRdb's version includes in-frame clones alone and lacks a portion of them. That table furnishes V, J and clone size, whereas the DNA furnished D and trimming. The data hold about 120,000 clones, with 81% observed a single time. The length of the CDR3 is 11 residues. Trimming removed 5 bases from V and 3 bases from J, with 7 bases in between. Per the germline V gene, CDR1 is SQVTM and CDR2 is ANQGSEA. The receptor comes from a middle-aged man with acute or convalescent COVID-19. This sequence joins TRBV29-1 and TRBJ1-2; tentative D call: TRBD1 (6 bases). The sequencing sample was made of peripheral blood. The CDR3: CSVRTDYGYTF. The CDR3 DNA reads TGCAGCGTTAGGACAGACTATGGCTACACCTTC.